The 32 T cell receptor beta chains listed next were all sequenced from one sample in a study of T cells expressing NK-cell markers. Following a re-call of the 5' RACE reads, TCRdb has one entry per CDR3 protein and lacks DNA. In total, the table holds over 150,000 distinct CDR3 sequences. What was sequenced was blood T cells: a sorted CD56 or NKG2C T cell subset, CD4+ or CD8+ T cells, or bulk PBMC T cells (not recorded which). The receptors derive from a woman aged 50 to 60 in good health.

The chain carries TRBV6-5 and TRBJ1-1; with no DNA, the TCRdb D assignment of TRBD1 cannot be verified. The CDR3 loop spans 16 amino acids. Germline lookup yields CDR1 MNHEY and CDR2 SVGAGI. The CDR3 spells CASSPTSGQWVAEAFF.

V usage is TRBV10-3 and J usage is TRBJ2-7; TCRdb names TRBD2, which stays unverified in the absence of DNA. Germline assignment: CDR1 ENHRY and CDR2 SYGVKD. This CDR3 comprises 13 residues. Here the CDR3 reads CATKTTEFYEQYF.

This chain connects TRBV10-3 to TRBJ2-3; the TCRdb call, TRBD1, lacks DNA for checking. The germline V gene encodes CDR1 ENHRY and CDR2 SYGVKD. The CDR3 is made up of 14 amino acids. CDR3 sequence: CATGVLAGADTQYF.

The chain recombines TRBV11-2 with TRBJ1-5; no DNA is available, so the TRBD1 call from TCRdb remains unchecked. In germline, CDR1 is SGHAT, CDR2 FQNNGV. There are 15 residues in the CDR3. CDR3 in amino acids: CASSLAGAENQPQHF.

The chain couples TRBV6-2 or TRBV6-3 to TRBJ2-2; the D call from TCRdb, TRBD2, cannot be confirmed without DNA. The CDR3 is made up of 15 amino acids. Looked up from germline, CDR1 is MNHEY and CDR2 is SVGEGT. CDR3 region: CASFGVAGGPRELFF.

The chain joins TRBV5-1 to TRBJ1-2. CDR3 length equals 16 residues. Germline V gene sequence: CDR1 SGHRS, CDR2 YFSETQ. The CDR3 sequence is CASSLGIGREGNGYTF.

CDR3 region: CSALRAESYEQYF. The V and J genes are TRBV29-1 and TRBJ2-7. Germline values: CDR1 SQVTM, CDR2 ANQGSEA. This CDR3 has 13 amino acids.

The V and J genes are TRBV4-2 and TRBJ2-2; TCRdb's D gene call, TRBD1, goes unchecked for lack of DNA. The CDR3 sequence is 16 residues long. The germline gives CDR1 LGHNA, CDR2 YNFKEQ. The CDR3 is CASRSTGQHSTGELFF.

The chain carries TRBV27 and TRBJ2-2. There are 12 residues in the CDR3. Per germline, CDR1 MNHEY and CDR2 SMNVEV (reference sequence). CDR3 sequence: CASSWGTGELFF.

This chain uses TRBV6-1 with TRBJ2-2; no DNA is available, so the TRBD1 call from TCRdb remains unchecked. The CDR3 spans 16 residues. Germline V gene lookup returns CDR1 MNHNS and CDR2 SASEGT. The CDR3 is CASSASPGQGFGELFF.

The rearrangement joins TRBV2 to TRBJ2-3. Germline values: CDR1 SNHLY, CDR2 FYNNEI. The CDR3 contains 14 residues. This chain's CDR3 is CASKQRVVIDTQYF.

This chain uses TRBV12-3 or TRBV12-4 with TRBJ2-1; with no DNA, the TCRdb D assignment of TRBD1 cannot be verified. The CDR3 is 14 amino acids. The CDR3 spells CASSQGTGYNEQFF.

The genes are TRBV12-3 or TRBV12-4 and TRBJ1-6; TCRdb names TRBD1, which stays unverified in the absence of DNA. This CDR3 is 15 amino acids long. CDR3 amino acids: CASSGVAGLNSPLHF.

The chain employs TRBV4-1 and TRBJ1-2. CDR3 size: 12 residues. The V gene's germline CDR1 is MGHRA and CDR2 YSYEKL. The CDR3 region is CASSQEVDGYTF.

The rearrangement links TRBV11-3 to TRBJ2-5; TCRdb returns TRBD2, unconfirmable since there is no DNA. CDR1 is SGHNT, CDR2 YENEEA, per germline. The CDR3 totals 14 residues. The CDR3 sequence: CASSLYAGGETQYF.

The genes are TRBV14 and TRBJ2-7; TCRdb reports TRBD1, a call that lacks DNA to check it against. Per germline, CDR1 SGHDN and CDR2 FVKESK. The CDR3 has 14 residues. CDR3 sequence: CASSPPGQYYEQYF.

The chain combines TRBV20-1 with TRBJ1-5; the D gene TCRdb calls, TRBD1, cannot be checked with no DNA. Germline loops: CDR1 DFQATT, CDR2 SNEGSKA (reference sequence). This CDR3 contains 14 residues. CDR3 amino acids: CSAARTGLNQPQHF.

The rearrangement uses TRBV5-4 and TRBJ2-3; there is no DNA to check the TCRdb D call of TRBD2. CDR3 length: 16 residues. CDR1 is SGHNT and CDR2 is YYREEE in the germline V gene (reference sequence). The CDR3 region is CASSLMGSGSTDTQYF.

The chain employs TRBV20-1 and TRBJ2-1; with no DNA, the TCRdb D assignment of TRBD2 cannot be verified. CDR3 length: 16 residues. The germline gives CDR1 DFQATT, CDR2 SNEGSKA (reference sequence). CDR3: CSARDRVAGAYNEQFF.

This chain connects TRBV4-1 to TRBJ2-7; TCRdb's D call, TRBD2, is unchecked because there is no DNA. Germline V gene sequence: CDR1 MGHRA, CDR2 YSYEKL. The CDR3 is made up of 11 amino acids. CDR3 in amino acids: CASGLAREQYF.

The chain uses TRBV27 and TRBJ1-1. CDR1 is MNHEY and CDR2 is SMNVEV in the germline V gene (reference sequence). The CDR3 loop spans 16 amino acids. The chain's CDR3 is CASSSSGVGPDTEAFF.

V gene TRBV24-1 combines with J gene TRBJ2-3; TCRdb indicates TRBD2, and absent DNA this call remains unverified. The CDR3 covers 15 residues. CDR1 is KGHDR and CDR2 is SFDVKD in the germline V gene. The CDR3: CATSDGLPWADTQYF.

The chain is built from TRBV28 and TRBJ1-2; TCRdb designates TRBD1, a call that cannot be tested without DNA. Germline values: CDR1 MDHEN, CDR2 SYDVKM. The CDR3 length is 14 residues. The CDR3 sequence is CASSPGQHVYGYTF.

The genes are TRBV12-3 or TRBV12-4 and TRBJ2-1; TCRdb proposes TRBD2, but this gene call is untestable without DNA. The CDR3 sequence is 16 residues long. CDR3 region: CASSRGLAGGGAEQFF.

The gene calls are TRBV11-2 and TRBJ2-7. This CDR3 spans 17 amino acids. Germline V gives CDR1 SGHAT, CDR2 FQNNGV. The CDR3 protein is CASSIPHSLGGLYEQYF. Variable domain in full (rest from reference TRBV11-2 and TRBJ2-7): EAGVAQSPRYKIIEKRQSVAFWCNPISGHATLYWYQQILGQGPKLLIQFQNNGVVDDSQLPKDRFSAERLKGVDSTLKIQPAKLEDSAVYLCASSIPHSLGGLYEQYFGPGTRLTVT.

The CDR3: CATQTVNSGANVLTF. The chain couples TRBV2 to TRBJ2-6. The V gene's germline CDR1 is SNHLY and CDR2 FYNNEI. This CDR3 comprises 15 residues.

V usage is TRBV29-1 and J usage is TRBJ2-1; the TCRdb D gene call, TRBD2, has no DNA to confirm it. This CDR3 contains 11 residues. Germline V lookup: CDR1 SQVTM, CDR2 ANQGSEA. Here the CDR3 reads CSVLAWAEQFF.

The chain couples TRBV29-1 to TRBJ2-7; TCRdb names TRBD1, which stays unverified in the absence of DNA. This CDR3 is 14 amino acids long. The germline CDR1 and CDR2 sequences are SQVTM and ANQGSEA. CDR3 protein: CSVEGLQGTYEQYF.

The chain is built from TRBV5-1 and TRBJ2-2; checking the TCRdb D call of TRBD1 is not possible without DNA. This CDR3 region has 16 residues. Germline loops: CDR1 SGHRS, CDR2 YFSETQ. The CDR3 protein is CASSLAGTPNTGELFF.

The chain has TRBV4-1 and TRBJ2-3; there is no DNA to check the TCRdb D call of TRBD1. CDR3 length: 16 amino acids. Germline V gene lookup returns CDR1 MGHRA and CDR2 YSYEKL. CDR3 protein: CASSQEGGTPRYTQYF.

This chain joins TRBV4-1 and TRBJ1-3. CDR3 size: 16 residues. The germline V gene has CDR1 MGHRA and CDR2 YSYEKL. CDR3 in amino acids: CASSPLRLGSGNTIYF.

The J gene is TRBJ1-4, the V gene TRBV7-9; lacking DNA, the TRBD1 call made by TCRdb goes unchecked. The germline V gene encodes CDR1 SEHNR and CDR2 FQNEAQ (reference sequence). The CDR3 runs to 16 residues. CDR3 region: CASSQDRGGTNEKLFF.